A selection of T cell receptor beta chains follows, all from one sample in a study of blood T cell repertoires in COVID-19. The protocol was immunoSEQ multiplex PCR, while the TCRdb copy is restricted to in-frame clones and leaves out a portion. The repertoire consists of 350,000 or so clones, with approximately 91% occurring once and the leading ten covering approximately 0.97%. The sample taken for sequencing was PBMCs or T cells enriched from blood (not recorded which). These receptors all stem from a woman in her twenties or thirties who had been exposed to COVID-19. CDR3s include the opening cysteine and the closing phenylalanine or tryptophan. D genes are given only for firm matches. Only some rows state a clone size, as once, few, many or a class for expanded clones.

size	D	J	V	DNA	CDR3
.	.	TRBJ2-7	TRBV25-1	TGTGCCAGCAGTGCCTCCGGGACTCACCTGTCCTACGAGCAGTACTTC	CASSASGTHLSYEQYF
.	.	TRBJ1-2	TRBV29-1	TGCAGCGTTGATTTACAGGGACGAAACTACACCTTC	CSVDLQGRNYTF
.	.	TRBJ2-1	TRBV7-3	TGTGCCAGCAGCCCCTACCCGCGGAGCGGGGAGCAGTTCTTC	CASSPYPRSGEQFF
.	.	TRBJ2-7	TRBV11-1	TGTGCCAGCAGCTCCCATTTGGGCGGGATTTACGAGCAGTACTTC	CASSSHLGGIYEQYF
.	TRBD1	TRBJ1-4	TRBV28	TGTGCCAGCAGTCCCAGCGGGACAGGGATTGAAAAACTGTTTTTT	CASSPSGTGIEKLFF
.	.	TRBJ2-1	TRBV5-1	TGCGCCAGCAGCTTCCAGGACACTTACAATGAGCAGTTCTTC	CASSFQDTYNEQFF
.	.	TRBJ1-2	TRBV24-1	TGTGCCACCAGTGACCCCCCCGGGGGTCAGGAGGGCTACACCTTC	CATSDPPGGQEGYTF
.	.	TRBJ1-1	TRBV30	TGTGCCTGGAGTACCAGTGGCACTGAAGCTTTCTTT	CAWSTSGTEAFF
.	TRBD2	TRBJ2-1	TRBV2	TGTGCCAGCAGGGAAACTAGCGGGAGGAGGGATGAGCAGTTCTTC	CASRETSGRRDEQFF
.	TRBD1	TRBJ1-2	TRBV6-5	TGTGCCAGCAGCTCCGACAGGGGCGGATATGGCTACACCTTC	CASSSDRGGYGYTF
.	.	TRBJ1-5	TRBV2	TGTGCCAGCAGTGACACAGAAGAGAGTCAGCCCCAGCATTTT	CASSDTEESQPQHF
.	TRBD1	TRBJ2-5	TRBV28	TGTGCCAGCAGCCGTGGGACAGCTGTCCAAGAGACCCAGTACTTC	CASSRGTAVQETQYF
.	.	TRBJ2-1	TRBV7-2	TGTGCCAGCAGATATAGACAGTACAATGAGCAGTTCTTC	CASRYRQYNEQFF
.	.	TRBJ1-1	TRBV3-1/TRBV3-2	TGTGCCAGCAGCCATGGAGAGTTGGCGGTTGGAGCTTTCTTT	CASSHGELAVGAFF
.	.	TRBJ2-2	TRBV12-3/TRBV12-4	TGTGCCAGCAGTTTTCAGGGGACCGGGGAGCTGTTTTTT	CASSFQGTGELFF
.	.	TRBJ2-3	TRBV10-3	TGTGCCATCAGTGATAGCGGAACCCCAGATACGCAGTATTTT	CAISDSGTPDTQYF
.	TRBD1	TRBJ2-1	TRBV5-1	TGCGCCAGCAGCGGGGACAGTCCCACCTACAATGAGCAGTTCTTC	CASSGDSPTYNEQFF
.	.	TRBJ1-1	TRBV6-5	TGTGCCAGCAGTTATAGGTCCGGGGGCACTGAAGCTTTCTTT	CASSYRSGGTEAFF
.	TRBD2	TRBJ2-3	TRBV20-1	TGCAGTGCTAGTTCCCCCGCCGGGACTAGCGGGAGCACAGATACGCAGTATTTT	CSASSPAGTSGSTDTQYF
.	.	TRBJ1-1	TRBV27	TGTGCCAGCAGTTTACAGGGCAGTGAAGCTTTCTTT	CASSLQGSEAFF
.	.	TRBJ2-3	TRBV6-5	TGTGCCAGCAGTTACTCCCCAGGGTACACCACAGATACGCAGTATTTT	CASSYSPGYTTDTQYF
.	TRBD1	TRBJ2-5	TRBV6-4	TGTGCCAGCAGTGAGTGGGGACAGGGGAGGTACCAAGAGACCCAGTACTTC	CASSEWGQGRYQETQYF
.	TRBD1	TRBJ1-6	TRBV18	TGTGCTGTGGGGTCGGGACAGGACTCACCCCTCCACTTT	CAVGSGQDSPLHF
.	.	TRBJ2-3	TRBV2	TGTGCCAGCAGCCTGGACGGACTTAGCACAGATACGCAGTATTTT	CASSLDGLSTDTQYF
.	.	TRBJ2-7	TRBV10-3	TGTGCCATCAGTGAGTCCCTCGTTGACTGGTACTTC	CAISESLVDWYF
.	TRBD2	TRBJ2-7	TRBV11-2	TGTGCCAGCAGCACGGTCGGGAGGGCGGGGGAGCAGTACTTC	CASSTVGRAGEQYF
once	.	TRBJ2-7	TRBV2	TGTGCCAGCTGTGGCGGAGAATCCTACGAGCAGTACTTC	CASCGGESYEQYF
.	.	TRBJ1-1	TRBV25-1	TGTGCCAGCAGTGAATCCTTGGGGGCCCACGACACTGAAGCTTTCTTT	CASSESLGAHDTEAFF
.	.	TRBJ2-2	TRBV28	TGTGCCAGCAGTTCGATAGCGGTGGAGCTGTTTTTT	CASSSIAVELFF
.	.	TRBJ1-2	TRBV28	TGTGCCAGCAGTTTCGGGGGACCGGGAGGCTACACCTTC	CASSFGGPGGYTF
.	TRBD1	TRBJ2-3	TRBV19	TGTGCCACAGGACAGGGGAGCACAGATACGCAGTATTTT	CATGQGSTDTQYF
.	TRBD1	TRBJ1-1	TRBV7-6	TGTGCCAGCAGCGGAGGGACAGCGAACACTGAAGCTTTCTTT	CASSGGTANTEAFF
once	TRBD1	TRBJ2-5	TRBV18	TGTGCCAGCTCACCACCGGTTGCAGGGGGACCTTCTGAGACCCAGTACTTC	CASSPPVAGGPSETQYF
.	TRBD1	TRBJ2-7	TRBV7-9	TGTGCCAGCAGCTCAAACAGGGGAAGTGTCGAGCAGTACTTC	CASSSNRGSVEQYF
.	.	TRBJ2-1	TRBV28	TGTGCCAGTCAACAGGAGCATGAGCAGTTCTTC	CASQQEHEQFF
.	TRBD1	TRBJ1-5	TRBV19	TGTGCCAGTAGTATAGATCTGAGGGGTTGGCCGCGGACAGGGAGAGGGAATAGCAATCAGCCCCAGCATTTT	CASSIDLRGWPRTGRGNSNQPQHF
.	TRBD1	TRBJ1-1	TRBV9	TGTGCCAGCAGGGAAGGGGACAGGGCTAACACTGAAGCTTTCTTT	CASREGDRANTEAFF
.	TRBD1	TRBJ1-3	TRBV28	TGTGCCAGCAGTCCTCTCGACCGACTACGGACAGGCGGTTTGGGGACCATATATTTT	CASSPLDRLRTGGLGTIYF
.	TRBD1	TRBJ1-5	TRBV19	TGTGCCAGTAGCTATGACAGGGGGAGCAATCAGCCCCAGCATTTT	CASSYDRGSNQPQHF
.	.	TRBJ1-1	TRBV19	TGTGCCAGTTCCCCGCGGGGGGCCCACGCGTTTGAAGCTTTCTTT	CASSPRGAHAFEAFF
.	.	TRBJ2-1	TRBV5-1	TGCGCCAGCAGCTTGGACCCCCGGGCTAGCCAGTTCTTC	CASSLDPRASQFF
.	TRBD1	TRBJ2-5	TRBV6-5	TGTGCCAGCAGTTACCAGACAGGGGCACAAGAGACCCAGTACTTC	CASSYQTGAQETQYF
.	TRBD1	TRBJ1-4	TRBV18	TGTGCCAGCTCACCACAGGCCGGGACAGGGAATGAAAAACTGTTTTTT	CASSPQAGTGNEKLFF
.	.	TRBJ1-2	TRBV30	TGTGCCTGGAGTAACAGTTACTATGGCTACACCTTC	CAWSNSYYGYTF
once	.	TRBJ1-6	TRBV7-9	TGTGCCAGCAGTTCGATACCAGGGGATTCACCCCTCCACTTT	CASSSIPGDSPLHF